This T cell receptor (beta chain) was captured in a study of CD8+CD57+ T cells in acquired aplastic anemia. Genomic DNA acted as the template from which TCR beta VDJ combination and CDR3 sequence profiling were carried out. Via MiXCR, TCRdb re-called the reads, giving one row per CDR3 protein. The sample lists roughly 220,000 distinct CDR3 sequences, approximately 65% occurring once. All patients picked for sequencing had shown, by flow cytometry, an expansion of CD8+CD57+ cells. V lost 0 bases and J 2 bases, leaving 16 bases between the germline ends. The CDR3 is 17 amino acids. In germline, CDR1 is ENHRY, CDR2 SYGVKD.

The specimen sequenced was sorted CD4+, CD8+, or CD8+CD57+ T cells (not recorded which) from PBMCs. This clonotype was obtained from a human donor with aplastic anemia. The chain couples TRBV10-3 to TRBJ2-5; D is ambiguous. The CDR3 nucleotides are TGTGCCATCAGTGAGTCGCCCTTAGACTTGCAGCAAGAGACCCAGTACTTC. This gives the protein CAISESPLDLQQETQYF.